The clone carrying this T cell receptor beta chain was picked up a small number of times. The antigen remains unidentified. The sample is drawn from a study of CD8 T cells in ankylosing spondylitis. CDR1 and CDR2 (germline): ENHRY, SYGVKD. The CDR3 totals 14 residues. V lost 2 bases and J 4 bases, leaving 11 bases between the germline ends. Notes on the study in general: The clones that were linked to disease were reported to be significantly enriched in matched synovial fluid samples from ankylosing spondylitis patients. Seemingly characteristic of ankylosing spondylitis blood was a TCR beta motif consisting of about 8 highly homologous variants.

MiXCR was run by TCRdb on the 5' RACE reads, yielding one entry per CDR3 protein. The sample lists around 890,000 distinct CDR3 sequences, approximately 12% occurring once. Source material: blood, either unsorted or a sorted T cell fraction (not recorded which). The receptor was derived from a male donor with ankylosing spondylitis. V usage is TRBV10-3 and J usage is TRBJ1-2, with D possibly being TRBD1 (6 bases). CDR3 coding DNA: TGTGCCATCAGTGAGGAGGGCAGGGGCTATGGCTACACCTTC. Translated, it gives CAISEEGRGYGYTF.